Each of the 31 T cell receptor beta chains below was sequenced from the same sample in a study of T-cell memory formation after mild COVID-19. Via MiXCR, TCRdb re-called the 5' RACE reads, giving one row per CDR3 protein. The repertoire holds 65,000 to 90,000 distinct CDR3 sequences, with about 13% as singletons. Sequenced: PBMCs or a T cell subset sorted from them (not recorded which). The receptors originated from a man aged 18-30 years who had mild COVID-19 (a few samples of this study predate the infection). Cell type and time point are not known.

This chain uses TRBV12-3 or TRBV12-4 with TRBJ2-7, with D possibly TRBD2 on 6 matching bases. V lost 6 bases to trimming and J lost 3 bases, with 12 bases between them. There are 13 residues in the CDR3. DNA of the CDR3: TGTGCCAGCAGCGCCAGCGGGCGCTACGAGCAGTACTTC. Translation: CASSASGRYEQYF.

The chain employs TRBV5-1 and TRBJ1-4; D is undetermined. The CDR3 length is 15 residues. Germline lookup yields CDR1 SGHRS and CDR2 YFSETQ. V was trimmed by 2 bases and J by 0 bases, leaving 8 bases between them. CDR3 in DNA: TGCGCCAGCAGCTTCCTAAGTGCAACTAATGAAAAACTGTTTTTT. It codes for CASSFLSATNEKLFF.

The chain uses TRBV6-1 and TRBJ1-5, with a possible D match to TRBD1 (6 bases). The germline V and J ends were trimmed by 5 bases and 0 bases, with 20 bases remaining between them. The CDR3 runs 18 residues. In germline, CDR1 is MNHNS, CDR2 SASEGT. CDR3 residues: CASSLPFGGGGSNQPQHF. As DNA, the CDR3 is TGTGCCAGCAGTCTGCCCTTTGGGGGAGGGGGTAGCAATCAGCCCCAGCATTTT.

The V gene is TRBV2, the J gene TRBJ2-5; 7 bases align to TRBD1. This CDR3 is built from 15 residues. J lost 3 bases, V lost 9 bases, and 13 bases had no gene match. CDR1 and CDR2 (germline): SNHLY, FYNNEI. This chain's CDR3 is CASKLDGTAEETQYF. DNA for the CDR3: TGTGCCAGTAAACTGGACGGGACAGCTGAAGAGACCCAGTACTTC.

This clonotype was found a few times. The chain combines TRBV27 with TRBJ2-7; possibly TRBD2 for D (6 bases). The CDR3 length is 11 residues. Germline V gene data show CDR1 as MNHEY and CDR2 as SMNVEV (reference sequence). Trimming shortened V by 4 bases and J by 6 bases, and 7 bases separated the two germline ends. The chain's CDR3 is CASSWGVEQYF. The CDR3 nucleotides are TGTGCCAGCAGTTGGGGGGTCGAGCAGTACTTC.

This clonotype has only a few counts. The chain joins TRBV28 to TRBJ2-2; D call uncertain. The germline gives CDR1 MDHEN, CDR2 SYDVKM. Trimming removed 5 bases from V and 3 bases from J, with 10 bases in between. This CDR3 region has 14 residues. CDR3: CASSVTDYTGELFF. Here the CDR3 DNA reads TGTGCCAGCAGTGTGACGGATTACACCGGGGAGCTGTTTTTT.

The rearrangement uses TRBV12-5 and TRBJ2-1, with 7 nucleotides matching TRBD2. Trimming removed 4 bases from V and 8 bases from J; junction bases left unmatched: 14. This CDR3 has 16 residues. Germline assignment: CDR1 LGHNT and CDR2 FRNRAP. The CDR3 sequence: CASGSALGGVVDEQFF. The CDR3 nucleotides are TGTGCTAGTGGTTCGGCCCTTGGGGGGGTGGTGGATGAGCAGTTCTTC.

Ten or more counts support this clonotype. In DNA form, the CDR3 reads TGTGCCAGCAGCGTAGGGTCCGCTTCGGGCACTGAAGCTTTCTTT. Residues: CASSVGSASGTEAFF. This sequence joins TRBV9 and TRBJ1-1; D is uncertain. In germline, CDR1 is SGDLS, CDR2 YYNGEE. V was trimmed by 0 bases and J by 4 bases, leaving 13 bases between them. The length of the CDR3 is 15 residues.

V is TRBV27 and J is TRBJ1-1, with D unresolved. The CDR3 covers 13 residues. V lost 3 bases and J lost 11, with 16 bases in between. Looked up from germline, CDR1 is MNHEY and CDR2 is SMNVEV (reference sequence). The CDR3 nucleotides are TGTGCCAGCAGTTTGAGTCAGGCCCTGAATGCTTTCTTT. Its translation: CASSLSQALNAFF.

This clonotype appeared a few times. The chain combines TRBV20-1 with TRBJ2-1; 9 bases align to TRBD2. Germline CDR1 DFQATT, CDR2 SNEGSKA (reference sequence). CDR3 size: 14 residues. The V gene end was trimmed by 1 base and the J gene end by 8 bases; junction bases not matched to a gene: 6. DNA for the CDR3: TGCAGTGCTAGAGGGTCTAGCGGGGAGGATGAGCAGTTCTTC. Its protein product is CSARGSSGEDEQFF.

The chain couples TRBV5-1 to TRBJ1-1; no reliable D call. This CDR3 spans 14 amino acids. V was clipped by 1 base and J by 4 bases, with 11 bases between them. The germline CDR1 and CDR2 sequences are SGHRS and YFSETQ. The CDR3: CASSLLTKRTEAFF. In DNA form, the CDR3 reads TGCGCCAGCAGCTTGTTAACCAAGCGCACTGAAGCTTTCTTT.

This clonotype was found many times. The V and J genes are TRBV6-2 or TRBV6-3 and TRBJ2-2; no firm D call. CDR1 and CDR2 (germline): MNHEY, SVGEGT. The CDR3 consists of 11 residues. V shed 7 bases and J shed 4 bases, with 4 bases lying between them. The CDR3 region has the DNA TGTGCCAGCACCTCCACCGGGGAGCTGTTTTTT. It yields the protein CASTSTGELFF.

V is TRBV7-2 and J is TRBJ1-1; tentative D call: TRBD1 (5 bases). Germline CDR1 SGHTA, CDR2 FQGNSA. The CDR3 is made up of 12 amino acids. V was clipped by 5 bases and J by 10 bases, with 14 bases between them. The CDR3 nucleotides are TGTGCCAGCAGCGTCTCTGGGGCAGTAGCTTTCTTT. As protein: CASSVSGAVAFF.

This clonotype has more than one count but fewer than ten. The V call is TRBV3-1, the J call TRBJ2-1; 7 positions match TRBD2. In germline, CDR1 is LGHDT, CDR2 YNNKEL (reference sequence). This CDR3 has 13 amino acids. With 7 bases clipped from V and 4 bases from J, the junction kept 4 bases outside the gene matches. CDR3 nucleotide sequence: TGTGCCAGCACCGATAGCGGGTACAATGAGCAGTTCTTC. Protein product: CASTDSGYNEQFF.

This clonotype was observed a handful of times. V usage is TRBV5-1 and J usage is TRBJ2-2; 8 nucleotides match TRBD1. The CDR3 totals 19 residues. After removal of 5 bases from V and 1 base from J, the junction contained 16 bases not matched to a gene. From germline, CDR1 is SGHRS and CDR2 YFSETQ. DNA of the CDR3: TGCGCCAGCAGTTCGGCAGGGGGCTTGGGAACAAAGAACACCGGGGAGCTGTTTTTT. It translates to CASSSAGGLGTKNTGELFF.

The chain uses TRBV9 and TRBJ2-5; D is perhaps TRBD1 (6 bases). V dropped 3 bases and J dropped 3 bases, with 15 bases sitting between them. Germline CDR1 reads SGDLS; CDR2 reads YYNGEE. This CDR3 has 15 residues. CDR3 bases: TGTGCCAGCAGCGCCCGTCTGGACAGAAAAGAGACCCAGTACTTC. Protein product: CASSARLDRKETQYF. Looking up the rest from reference TRBV9 and TRBJ2-5 gives the full variable domain: DSGVTQTPKHLITATGQRVTLRCSPRSGDLSVYWYQQSLDQGLQFLIQYYNGEERAKGNILERFSAQQFPDLHSELNLSSLELGDSALYFCASSARLDRKETQYFGPGTRLLVL.

This clonotype was detected a few times. V usage is TRBV7-9 and J usage is TRBJ2-4; no firm D call. The CDR3 length is 15 residues. V was cut by 2 bases and J by 0 bases, with 8 bases left in between. CDR1 is SEHNR and CDR2 is FQNEAQ in the germline V gene (reference sequence). In DNA form, the CDR3 reads TGTGCCAGCAGCTTAATGGCCCTAGCCAAAAACATTCAGTACTTC. Translated, it gives CASSLMALAKNIQYF.

This clonotype has more than one count but fewer than ten. The chain employs TRBV5-1 and TRBJ2-7; 7 bases line up with TRBD1. The CDR3 spans 14 residues. Per germline, CDR1 SGHRS and CDR2 YFSETQ. V shed 4 bases, J shed 1 base, and the junction held 5 bases outside the gene matches. The CDR3 loop is CASSLSGQSYEQYF. The CDR3 region has the DNA TGCGCCAGCAGCCTCTCGGGACAGTCCTACGAGCAGTACTTC. Full variable domain (missing parts from reference TRBV5-1 and TRBJ2-7): KAGVTQTPRYLIKTRGQQVTLSCSPISGHRSVSWYQQTPGQGLQFLFEYFSETQRNKGNFPGRFSGRQFSNSRSEMNVSTLELGDSALYLCASSLSGQSYEQYFGPGTRLTVT.

This clonotype showed up just a few times. The chain joins TRBV6-2 or TRBV6-3 to TRBJ2-1, with 10 bases lining up with TRBD2. This CDR3 has 15 amino acids. Germline V gene sequence: CDR1 MNHEY, CDR2 SVGEGT. The junction had 4 bases not matched to a gene; V was cut back by 2 bases and J by 6 bases. CDR3 sequence (DNA): TGTGCCAGCAGTTACGAAGCGGGGGGGCTCAATGAGCAGTTCTTC. It translates to CASSYEAGGLNEQFF.

This sequence joins TRBV11-2 and TRBJ2-7, with 8 bases identical to TRBD1. Germline V lookup: CDR1 SGHAT, CDR2 FQNNGV. With 1 base clipped from V and 3 bases from J, the junction kept 5 bases outside the gene matches. The CDR3 runs to 15 residues. Here the CDR3 reads CASSLGQGLNYEQYV. CDR3 nucleotides: TGTGCCAGCAGCTTAGGACAGGGGCTAAACTACGAGCAGTACGTC.

This clonotype was seen more than once but under ten times. The chain employs TRBV6-5 and TRBJ2-7, with D hard to call. Trimming pared 2 bases from V and 0 bases from J, leaving 8 bases between. The CDR3 is made up of 14 amino acids. Germline V lookup: CDR1 MNHEY, CDR2 SVGAGI. The CDR3 reads CASSYKAISYEQYF. CDR3 coding DNA: TGTGCCAGCAGTTACAAGGCAATCTCCTACGAGCAGTACTTC.

The table lists this clonotype with a few counts. The genes are TRBV4-1 and TRBJ2-7; D assignment may be TRBD1 or TRBD2 (5 bases each). The germline V gene encodes CDR1 MGHRA and CDR2 YSYEKL. This CDR3 has 14 amino acids. V shed 3 bases and J shed 1 base, with 10 bases lying between them. The CDR3 here is CASSQDGASYEQYV. The CDR3 DNA is TGCGCCAGCAGCCAGGACGGGGCGTCCTACGAGCAGTACGTC.

The chain recombines TRBV20-1 with TRBJ1-1; no clear D gene. The CDR3 is made up of 14 amino acids. The germline V gene encodes CDR1 DFQATT and CDR2 SNEGSKA (reference sequence). With 3 bases removed from V and 0 bases from J, the gap between germline ends came to 11 bases. CDR3 region: CSARRDWLNTEAFF. The CDR3 bases are TGCAGTGCTAGGAGGGATTGGCTGAACACTGAAGCTTTCTTT.

The CDR3 DNA sequence: TGTGCCACCTCCGAGGGAGACAGGTCCGAAGCTTTCTTT. Translating it yields CATSEGDRSEAFF. The chain employs TRBV6-1 and TRBJ1-1, with D perhaps TRBD1 (6 bases). CDR3 length: 13 amino acids. The germline CDR1 and CDR2 sequences are MNHNS and SASEGT. The germline V and J ends were trimmed by 10 bases and 8 bases, with 20 bases remaining between them.

This clonotype was counted a few times. The chain joins TRBV5-1 to TRBJ2-1, with TRBD2 identical over 7 bases. Germline V gene data show CDR1 as SGHRS and CDR2 as YFSETQ. CDR3 length: 15 amino acids. The ends lost 6 bases at V and 5 bases at J; junction bases unmatched: 11. In nucleotides, the CDR3 is TGCGCCAGCACCACATTTATAGCGGGCGACAATGAGCAGTTCTTC. Amino acid sequence: CASTTFIAGDNEQFF.

The V call is TRBV6-1, the J call TRBJ2-2; tentative D call: TRBD1 (6 bases). Trimming took 3 bases from V and 1 from J, leaving 9 bases between them. CDR1 is MNHNS, CDR2 SASEGT, per germline. This CDR3 has 15 amino acids. CDR3 sequence: CASSELQGNTGELFF. CDR3 DNA: TGTGCCAGCAGTGAGTTACAGGGGAACACCGGGGAGCTGTTTTTT.

The rearrangement uses TRBV12-3 or TRBV12-4 and TRBJ2-6; D uncertain. The length of the CDR3 is 15 residues. Trimming removed 6 bases from V and 0 bases from J, with 9 bases in between. The DNA of the CDR3 is TGTGCCAGCAGCCCATGGGACTCTGGGGCCAACGTCCTGACTTTC. Encoded protein: CASSPWDSGANVLTF.

The CDR3 sequence: CASSPGQFEQYF. The CDR3 coding sequence is TGTGCCAGCAGTCCTGGACAGTTCGAGCAGTACTTC. The rearrangement joins TRBV12-3 or TRBV12-4 to TRBJ2-7, with D possibly being TRBD1 (6 bases). CDR3 size: 12 residues. V dropped 5 bases and J dropped 6 bases, with 11 bases sitting between them.

This clonotype has a handful of counts. This chain joins TRBV7-9 and TRBJ1-5; possibly TRBD1 for D (5 bases). Germline V gene data show CDR1 as SEHNR and CDR2 as FQNEAQ (reference sequence). This CDR3 has 14 amino acids. V lost 1 base and J lost 7, with 11 bases in between. The CDR3 reads CASSLDGGWQPQHF. CDR3 nucleotides: TGTGCCAGCAGCTTAGACGGGGGGTGGCAGCCCCAGCATTTT.

This clonotype showed up many times. The chain employs TRBV5-1 and TRBJ2-1; D may match TRBD1 or TRBD2 (6 bases each). The CDR3 sequence is 14 residues long. Trimming took 2 bases from V and 4 from J, leaving 10 bases between them. CDR1 SGHRS and CDR2 YFSETQ come from the germline V gene. CDR3 sequence reads: CASSLGGPYNEQFF. DNA of the CDR3: TGCGCCAGCAGCTTAGGGGGGCCATACAATGAGCAGTTCTTC.

The gene calls are TRBV12-3 or TRBV12-4 and TRBJ1-1, with D uncertain. The ends were cut back, 10 bases at V and 2 bases at J, with 5 bases in the middle. The CDR3 is made up of 10 amino acids. CDR3 amino acids: CANTNTEAFF. The CDR3 DNA reads TGTGCCAACACTAACACTGAAGCTTTCTTT.